The 8 T cell receptor beta chains given below trace back to one sample, sequenced in a study of spatial heterogeneity in lung cancer. TCRdb passed the 5' RACE reads through MiXCR, listing each CDR3 protein once. This sample has about 25,000 distinct CDR3 sequences, with 6% found just once. Time point noted: blood at routine non-recurrence follow-up after resection. Sequencing covered unsorted whole RNA taken from tumor, nontumor lung or frozen PBMC. Specimen: PBMCs, collected at follow-up. The source of these receptors is a male donor with early-stage non-small cell lung cancer.

The CDR3 protein is CSARDRGNYGYTF. CDR3 sequence (DNA): TGCAGTGCTAGAGATAGAGGGAACTATGGCTACACCTTC. This chain connects TRBV20-1 to TRBJ1-2; the D is unclear. This CDR3 has 13 amino acids. Germline V gene data show CDR1 as DFQATT and CDR2 as SNEGSKA (reference sequence). The germline V and J ends were trimmed by 0 bases and 2 bases, with 7 bases remaining between them.

This clonotype was found many times. The rearrangement uses TRBV20-1 and TRBJ2-3; D may be TRBD2 (5 bases). V was cut by 3 bases and J by 4 bases, with 14 bases left in between. Germline V lookup: CDR1 DFQATT, CDR2 SNEGSKA (reference sequence). There are 14 residues in the CDR3. CDR3 sequence (DNA): TGCAGTGCTAGTGGCGGGCCTAAGTCAGATACGCAGTATTTT. The encoded protein is CSASGGPKSDTQYF.

This clonotype was detected a few times. The V and J genes are TRBV19 and TRBJ2-3; D perhaps matches TRBD2 (5 bases). The CDR3 sequence is 14 residues long. CDR1 and CDR2 from the germline V gene are LNHDA and SQIVND (reference sequence). V was trimmed by 3 bases and J by 6 bases, leaving 13 bases between them. CDR3 amino acids: CASSMAAKRDTQYF. The CDR3 DNA is TGTGCCAGTAGTATGGCGGCTAAGCGGGATACGCAGTATTTT.

This clonotype was seen more than once but under ten times. The chain links TRBV4-3 to TRBJ1-2; possible D gene TRBD1, 6 bases. Trimming shortened V by 0 bases and J by 2 bases, and 7 bases separated the two germline ends. This CDR3 has 14 residues. Germline loops: CDR1 LGHNA, CDR2 YSLEER. The CDR3 protein is CASSQETGNYGYTF. The CDR3 nucleotides are TGCGCCAGCAGCCAAGAGACAGGAAACTATGGCTACACCTTC.

This clonotype has at least ten counts. The chain links TRBV4-1 to TRBJ2-4; perhaps D is TRBD1 or TRBD2 (6 bases each). The CDR3 extends over 19 amino acids. V lost 0 bases and J lost 1, with 19 bases in between. In germline, CDR1 is MGHRA, CDR2 YSYEKL. CDR3 coding DNA: TGCGCCAGCAGCCAAGATACAAACGGGGGCGGCTGGGCCAAAAACATTCAGTACTTC. Translated, it gives CASSQDTNGGGWAKNIQYF.

This clonotype was counted only a few times. The chain employs TRBV19 and TRBJ1-5; TRBD1 aligns across 9 bases. The CDR3 is 14 residues long. V gave up 7 bases and J gave up 6 bases; unmatched junction bases: 7. CDR1 is LNHDA and CDR2 is SQIVND in the germline V gene (reference sequence). CDR3 loop: CASKTGQGGQPQHF. The CDR3 region has the DNA TGTGCCAGTAAAACGGGACAGGGAGGTCAGCCCCAGCATTTT. Full variable domain (outside the CDR3, taken from reference TRBV19 and TRBJ1-5): DGGITQSPKYLFRKEGQNVTLSCEQNLNHDAMYWYRQDPGQGLRLIYYSQIVNDFQKGDIAEGYSVSREKKESFPLTVTSAQKNPTAFYLCASKTGQGGQPQHFGDGTRLSIL.

The chain links TRBV3-1 to TRBJ1-3, with no clear D. Trimming cost V 0 bases and J 4 bases, with 4 bases left between them. The CDR3 sequence is 13 residues long. Germline CDR1 reads LGHDT; CDR2 reads YNNKEL (reference sequence). This chain's CDR3 is CASSQDSGNTIYF. In DNA form, the CDR3 reads TGTGCCAGCAGCCAAGATTCCGGAAACACCATATATTTT. Variable domain in full (rest from reference TRBV3-1 and TRBJ1-3): DTAVSQTPKYLVTQMGNDKSIKCEQNLGHDTMYWYKQDSKKFLKIMFSYNNKELIINETVPNRFSPKSPDKAHLNLHINSLELGDSAVYFCASSQDSGNTIYFGEGSWLTVV.

In its sample, this clonotype was seen a few times. A read error is possible here, since a much larger clone lies one base away. This sequence joins TRBV23-1 and TRBJ1-5, with no clear D. TRBV23-1 is an ORF, with its function uncertain. This CDR3 spans 14 amino acids. CDR3 sequence: CASSPGHSDQPQHF. The CDR3 nucleotides are TGCGCCAGCAGCCCCGGGCATAGCGATCAGCCCCAGCATTTT.